This TCR beta chain was obtained from a study of blood T cell repertoires in COVID-19. TCRdb's copy holds only in-frame clones and misses some; the assay was immunoSEQ multiplex PCR. The sample includes about 320,000 clones, 88% seen only once; the top ten take under 2%. This receptor was identified in a woman aged 25-40 years with COVID-19, enrolled during active disease. Sequencing was performed on peripheral blood.

The chain's CDR3 is CASSTGQPVEAFF. The CDR3 nucleotides are TGCGCCAGCAGCACGGGACAGCCTGTTGAAGCTTTCTTT. The rearrangement links TRBV5-1 to TRBJ1-1, with 7 nucleotides matching TRBD1. With V trimmed by 4 bases and J by 7 bases, 7 bases remained unmatched. Germline values: CDR1 SGHRS, CDR2 YFSETQ. This CDR3 contains 13 residues.